Following are 16 T cell receptor beta chains from one sample sequenced in a study of shared clonotypes between healthy human individuals (TCRdb year 2020). For the CD8 naive samples, CD45RO-negative cells were positively selected for CCR7, yielding a CD45RA+CCR7+ population from which TemRA cells were excluded. The library came from the immunoSEQ multiplex PCR assay. The clones in this table, taken by TCRdb from immuneACCESS, are in-frame only. Not every clone is retained; where verified, under half of the shortfall comes from an unresolved V gene, and the cause of the rest is unknown. The sample data list millions of clones, and around 93% of these were observed just once. In total, the top ten clones hold 1.7% of the sample. What was sequenced was naive CD8+ T cells from PBMCs. What this sample's cell subset or site label stands for: CD45RA+CCR7+. The receptors here all came from a man aged 18-30 years in good health. Some clones in this sample may be carry-over from other donors' samples.

The CDR3 spells CASSGIGTSIHHEQYF. The CDR3 nucleotides read TGTGCCAGCAGCGGAATCGGGACTAGCATTCACCACGAGCAGTACTTC. The rearrangement uses TRBV5-6 and TRBJ2-7; 9 nucleotides match TRBD2. The CDR3 extends over 16 amino acids. V gave up 4 bases and J gave up 5 bases; unmatched junction bases: 13. CDR1 SGHDT and CDR2 YYEEEE come from the germline V gene.

The chain employs TRBV4-3 and TRBJ2-1, with unresolved D. Germline V gene data show CDR1 as LGHNA and CDR2 as YSLEER. V lost 0 bases to trimming and J lost 3 bases, with 12 bases between them. CDR3 size: 16 residues. CDR3 loop: CASSQDHRTHYNEQFF. CDR3 sequence (DNA): TGCGCCAGCAGCCAAGATCACCGGACCCACTACAATGAGCAGTTCTTC.

CDR3 DNA sequence: TGTGCCAGCTCACCACTGCAATCCCCCTACGAGCAGTACTTC. Translation gives CASSPLQSPYEQYF. The V gene is TRBV18, the J gene TRBJ2-7; no definite D call. CDR3 length: 14 residues. Germline V gene sequence: CDR1 KGHSH, CDR2 LQKENI. Trimming pared 1 base from V and 2 bases from J, leaving 9 bases between.

The gene calls are TRBV5-6 and TRBJ2-5; perhaps TRBD1 as D (5 bases). The CDR3 runs to 15 residues. CDR1 SGHDT and CDR2 YYEEEE come from the germline V gene. V lost 5 bases and J lost 2, with 16 bases in between. CDR3 protein: CASSLPQGWQETQYF. The CDR3 bases are TGTGCCAGCAGTTTGCCTCAGGGATGGCAAGAGACCCAGTACTTC.

The V and J genes are TRBV11-2 and TRBJ2-1; D is unclear. The CDR3 is 15 amino acids. V dropped 1 base and J dropped 2 bases, with 9 bases sitting between them. Germline V gives CDR1 SGHAT, CDR2 FQNNGV. Here the CDR3 DNA reads TGTGCCAGCAGCTTAGGGAAATCGGCCTACAATGAGCAGTTCTTC. Amino acids: CASSLGKSAYNEQFF.

This chain joins TRBV4-2 and TRBJ2-5, with 14 bases that match TRBD2. The V and J ends lost 5 bases and 5 bases, in that order; junction bases with no gene match: 19. This CDR3 comprises 20 residues. Germline V CDR1 and CDR2: LGHNA, YNFKEQ. CDR3 sequence (DNA): TGTGCCAGCAGCGCCGTCCCGGGACTAGCGGGAGTCCCATTGGGGGAGACCCAGTACTTC. The encoded protein is CASSAVPGLAGVPLGETQYF.

The chain uses TRBV7-9 and TRBJ2-2; no reliable D call. V lost 4 bases and J lost 7, with 10 bases in between. Germline CDR1 SEHNR, CDR2 FQNEAQ (reference sequence). This CDR3 is built from 13 residues. The CDR3 DNA sequence: TGTGCCAGCAGCTCCCCCTGGGGCGGGGAGCTGTTTTTT. Translated: CASSSPWGGELFF.

CDR3 sequence reads: CASSSQGLGTDIQYF. In DNA, the CDR3 is TGTGCCAGTAGTTCACAGGGCTTGGGGACAGACATTCAGTACTTC. The chain recombines TRBV19 with TRBJ2-4, with 7 bases fitting TRBD1. This CDR3 comprises 15 residues. Germline V gene data show CDR1 as LNHDA and CDR2 as SQIVND (reference sequence). Trimming at V came to 5 bases and at J to 8 bases, leaving 12 bases not matched to a gene.

This rearrangement joins TRBV9 to TRBJ2-3; weak D call: TRBD2 (5 bases). Trimming removed 4 bases from V and 6 bases from J, with 21 bases in between. CDR1 is SGDLS and CDR2 is YYNGEE in the germline V gene. CDR3 size: 16 residues. The CDR3 reads CASSPIAGLDGDTQYF. In DNA form, the CDR3 reads TGTGCCAGCAGCCCCATCGCAGGACTGGACGGGGATACGCAGTATTTT.

The V gene is TRBV19, the J gene TRBJ2-5; D is possibly TRBD1 (6 bases). Germline assignment: CDR1 LNHDA and CDR2 SQIVND (reference sequence). Between the trimmed V and J ends, which lost 4 bases and 12 bases, there was a span of 21 bases. The CDR3 extends over 14 amino acids. The CDR3 region is CASSTGTPGEPKYF. The DNA of the CDR3 is TGTGCCAGTAGTACCGGGACACCCGGTGAACCCAAGTACTTC.

A remark on this clone: Different DNA sequences within this sample yield the same CDR3. The chain recombines TRBV27 with TRBJ2-3; D gene uncertain. The CDR3 runs 13 residues. V was cut by 2 bases and J by 1 base, with 4 bases left in between. Germline values: CDR1 MNHEY, CDR2 SMNVEV (reference sequence). The CDR3 spells CASSLMGTDTQYF. The CDR3 DNA is TGTGCCAGCAGTTTAATGGGCACAGATACGCAGTATTTT.

The V call is TRBV10-2, the J call TRBJ2-1; the match to TRBD1 covers 11 bases. This CDR3 is built from 13 residues. Germline assignment: CDR1 WSHSY and CDR2 SAAADI. Trimming at V came to 6 bases and at J to 6 bases, leaving 1 base not matched to a gene. The CDR3 loop reads CASRDRGRNEQFF. CDR3 coding DNA: TGCGCCAGCAGGGACAGGGGGCGCAATGAGCAGTTCTTC.

The chain has TRBV28 and TRBJ2-3; 8 bases are shared with TRBD1. The germline gives CDR1 MDHEN, CDR2 SYDVKM. The CDR3 contains 16 residues. The V segment lost 7 bases and the J segment 0 bases; nucleotides outside the gene matches: 9. The CDR3 coding sequence is TGTGCCAGCACACTAATTGGGACAGGTAGCACAGATACGCAGTATTTT. Its protein is CASTLIGTGSTDTQYF.

J is TRBJ1-5 and V is TRBV19; the match to TRBD1 covers 9 bases. Germline CDR1 reads LNHDA; CDR2 reads SQIVND (reference sequence). Germline trimming cut 5 bases from V and 6 bases from J; bases unmatched to any gene: 11. This CDR3 comprises 16 residues. In DNA form, the CDR3 reads TGTGCCAGTAGTGGTCCACAGGGGGCGATTACTCAGCCCCAGCATTTT. This translates into CASSGPQGAITQPQHF.

The chain employs TRBV5-6 and TRBJ1-1; perhaps TRBD1 as D (5 bases). The CDR3 runs 16 residues. Trimming shortened V by 6 bases and J by 4 bases, and 22 bases separated the two germline ends. CDR1 is SGHDT, CDR2 YYEEEE, per germline. The DNA of the CDR3 is TGTGCCAGCAACTTTCAGTTTCCAGGGACCCGCACTGAAGCTTTCTTT. Protein sequence: CASNFQFPGTRTEAFF.

The V and J genes are TRBV6-5 and TRBJ1-2; D perhaps matches TRBD1 (5 bases). V was shortened by 6 bases and J by 7 bases, with 15 bases between the two germline ends. CDR1 is MNHEY, CDR2 SVGAGI, per germline. This CDR3 is built from 13 residues. The CDR3 protein is CASRPGLGTGYTF. The CDR3 DNA follows: TGTGCCAGCAGACCGGGACTCGGGACTGGCTACACCTTC.